The entry below gives a single T cell receptor beta chain sequence along with its context. Its target is unknown. CDR3 length equals 15 residues. V shed 5 bases and J shed 3 bases, with 13 bases lying between them. The germline V gene has CDR1 MDHEN and CDR2 SYDVKM. The PCR had 60 Vbeta and 13 Jbeta primers. Clones were sequenced by immunoSEQ multiplex PCR, and TCRdb holds only the in-frame ones, with some missing. The table has roughly 150,000 clones, roughly three quarters seen once. These data are taken from a study of cytomegalovirus exposure and HLA in healthy donors. Looking at the study overall: Earlier, 100 million to 120 million unique TCR beta sequences were recovered from 170 million or so T cells by an analysis.

Study-wide points: A later analysis, which compared TCR beta chains of equal frequency, found the HLA-associated ones more clonally expanded. Previous analysis showed most TCR beta V segments were productive about 90% or about 30% of the time.

The sequenced sample was PBMCs. The TCR comes from a woman between 40 and 50 years old in good health and CMV-seronegative. J is TRBJ1-4 and V is TRBV28; D unclear. The CDR3 here is CASSPTLAANEKLFF. CDR3 nucleotides: TGTGCCAGCAGTCCGACCCTAGCAGCTAATGAAAAACTGTTTTTT.